The present entry profiles one T cell receptor (beta chain) with its context. Its target is unknown. The data were taken from a study of T cells expressing NK-cell markers. General study results and limits: The contribution of dominant NKG2C+ clonotypes to CD8+ T cells in more than five donors was roughly 1.0-7.5%. There were several donors in whom these clonotypes also led the CD3+CD56-NKG2C+ fraction.

Following a re-call of the 5' RACE reads, TCRdb has one entry per CDR3 protein and lacks DNA. The listing contains 550,000 to 600,000 distinct CDR3 sequences. CDR1 is KGHSH, CDR2 LQKENI, per germline. The CDR3 length is 15 residues. This receptor was taken from a man between 18 and 29 years old in good health. This chain joins TRBV18 and TRBJ2-5; the D call of TRBD1 rests on TCRdb alone, since no DNA is present to check it. Sequenced input: blood T cells: a sorted CD56 or NKG2C T cell subset, CD4+ or CD8+ T cells, or bulk PBMC T cells (not recorded which). CDR3 sequence reads: CASSPGRQLQETQYF. Full variable domain (rest looked up from reference TRBV18 and TRBJ2-5): NAGVMQNPRHLVRRRGQEARLRCSPMKGHSHVYWYRQLPEEGLKFMVYLQKENIIDESGMPKERFSAEFPKEGPSILRIQQVVRGDSAAYFCASSPGRQLQETQYFGPGTRLLVL.